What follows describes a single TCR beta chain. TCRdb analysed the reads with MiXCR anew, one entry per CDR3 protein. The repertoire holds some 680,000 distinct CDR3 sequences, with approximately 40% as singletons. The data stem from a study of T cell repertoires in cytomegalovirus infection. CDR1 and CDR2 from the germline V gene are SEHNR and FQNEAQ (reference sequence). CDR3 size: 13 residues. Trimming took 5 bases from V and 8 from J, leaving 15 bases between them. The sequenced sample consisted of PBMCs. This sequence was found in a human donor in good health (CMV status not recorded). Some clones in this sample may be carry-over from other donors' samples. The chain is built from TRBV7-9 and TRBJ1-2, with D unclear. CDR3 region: CASSITAQEGYTF. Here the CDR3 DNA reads TGTGCCAGCAGCATTACGGCCCAGGAGGGCTACACCTTC.